Given below is one TCR beta chain in context. Its antigen is as yet unknown. Using immunoSEQ multiplex PCR, the repertoire was profiled, and TCRdb retains in-frame clones only, with some absent. Here the sample spans about 100,000 clones, roughly nine tenths being singletons. This sample is part of a study of siplizumab effects on memory and regulatory T cells. Findings and caveats of the study: The study found naive T cells seemingly more diverse than memory cells and seemingly major alloresponse contributors. The study found that siplizumab significantly reduced alloreactive sequences traceable to unstimulated CD4+ memory cells. Alloreactive clones mapping to unstimulated subsets formed only a minor fraction.

J gave up 4 bases and V 5 bases, and 3 bases lay outside the gene matches. Germline V CDR1 and CDR2: SGHNT, YENEEA. The CDR3 totals 14 residues. Sequencing was carried out using Tregs sorted from blood. V gene TRBV11-3 combines with J gene TRBJ2-2; TRBD1 matches 8 bases. The receptor comes from a human donor in good health. CDR3 nucleotide sequence: TGTGCCAGCAGCCGGACAGGGACCACCGGGGAGCTGTTTTTT. Translating gives CASSRTGTTGELFF. Variable domain in full (rest from reference TRBV11-3 and TRBJ2-2): EAGVVQSPRYKIIEKKQPVAFWCNPISGHNTLYWYLQNLGQGPELLIRYENEEAVDDSQLPKDRFSAERLKGVDSTLKIQPAELGDSAVYLCASSRTGTTGELFFGEGSRLTVL.